This T cell receptor (beta chain) derives from a study of blood T cell repertoires in COVID-19. Study in general: Acute-phase and convalescent COVID-19 samples originated in the United States, Italy and Spain. The cDNA or gDNA used as material had been derived from T cells, B-cell-depleted T cells, or PBMCs.

To note about this clone: The junction departs from germline at one end; a sequencing error may be responsible.

Germline lookup yields CDR1 MNHEY and CDR2 SMNVEV (reference sequence). There are 14 residues in the CDR3. Authors' data handling: Amplification of reference gene primers was used by the study to estimate nucleated cell counts. Profiled with immunoSEQ multiplex PCR; TCRdb holds only in-frame clones, not every one. The V and J calls and clone size were taken over from that table, and D and trimming were inferred from the DNA. The data hold around 67,000 clones, with 88% observed a single time. The sample comprised peripheral blood. The TCR was taken from a woman at least 80 years old with active or convalescent COVID-19. The chain links TRBV27 to TRBJ1-5; D unresolved. The CDR3 nucleotides are TGTGCCACCAGTCGGGATTTCGGCAATCAGCCCCAGCATTTT. Its translation: CATSRDFGNQPQHF.